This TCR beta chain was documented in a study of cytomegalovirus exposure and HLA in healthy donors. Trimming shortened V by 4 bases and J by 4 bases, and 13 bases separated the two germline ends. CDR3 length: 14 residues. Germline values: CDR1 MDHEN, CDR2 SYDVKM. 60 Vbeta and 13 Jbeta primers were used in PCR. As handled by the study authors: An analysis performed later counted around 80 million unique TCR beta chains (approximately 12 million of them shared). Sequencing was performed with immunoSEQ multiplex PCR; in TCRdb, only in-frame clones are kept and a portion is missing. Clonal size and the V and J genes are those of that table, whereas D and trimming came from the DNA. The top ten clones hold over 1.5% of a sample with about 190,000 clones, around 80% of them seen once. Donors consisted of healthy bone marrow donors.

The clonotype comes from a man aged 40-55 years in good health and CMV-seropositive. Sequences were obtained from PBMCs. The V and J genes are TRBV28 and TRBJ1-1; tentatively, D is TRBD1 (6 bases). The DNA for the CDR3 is TGTGCCAGCAGTTCACCAGGGGTTGTCACTGAAGCTTTCTTT. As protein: CASSSPGVVTEAFF.